The next 15 T cell receptor beta chains were all read from a single sample in a study of identical twins. TCRdb recomputed calls from the 5' RACE reads with MiXCR, one row per CDR3 protein. The profile shows 270,000 or so distinct CDR3 sequences, approximately 8.3% of them singletons. The same sample was also studied in work on yellow fever vaccine responses in identical twins.

The sample was CD8+ T cells sorted from blood. The receptors here all came from a young woman in good health.

V and J are TRBV28 and TRBJ2-1; no clear D gene. From germline, CDR1 is MDHEN and CDR2 SYDVKM. This CDR3 has 15 amino acids. V gave up 2 bases and J gave up 0 bases, with 8 bases separating them. Here the CDR3 DNA reads TGTGCCAGCAGTTTAGAGGCTTACTCCTACAATGAGCAGTTCTTC. Translation gives CASSLEAYSYNEQFF.

This clonotype occurred a few times. The chain has TRBV6-9 and TRBJ2-7, with TRBD2 matching 8 bases. With 3 bases clipped from V and 4 bases from J, the junction kept 11 bases outside the gene matches. Per the germline V gene, CDR1 is MNHGY and CDR2 is SVAAGI. The CDR3 is 16 residues long. In nucleotides, the CDR3 is TGTGCCAGCAGTTACATCCTAGCGGGTCCTGCATACGAGCAGTACTTC. It yields the protein CASSYILAGPAYEQYF.

This clonotype was counted between two and nine times. The chain joins TRBV29-1 to TRBJ2-4, with a possible D match to TRBD1 (6 bases). This CDR3 comprises 14 residues. Trimming took off 2 bases at V and 2 bases at J, with 10 bases between the two ends. From germline, CDR1 is SQVTM and CDR2 ANQGSEA. CDR3 protein: CSVERTETKNIQYF. The CDR3 nucleotides are TGCAGCGTTGAAAGGACAGAAACCAAAAACATTCAGTACTTC.

J is TRBJ2-1 and V is TRBV27; no firm D call. Looked up from germline, CDR1 is MNHEY and CDR2 is SMNVEV (reference sequence). Trimming removed 1 base from V and 2 bases from J, with 15 bases in between. The CDR3 runs to 17 residues. In nucleotides, the CDR3 is TGTGCCAGCAGTTTATACGGAACTGGCGGCCCCTACAATGAGCAGTTCTTC. Amino acids: CASSLYGTGGPYNEQFF.

The chain carries TRBV4-1 and TRBJ2-4; 8 nucleotides agree with TRBD1. Germline trimming cut 1 base from V and 2 bases from J; bases unmatched to any gene: 10. Germline V gives CDR1 MGHRA, CDR2 YSYEKL. This CDR3 comprises 18 residues. The CDR3 region has the DNA TGCGCCAGCAGCCAAGTAAACCCAGGGGGCGCGACCAAAAACATTCAGTACTTC. This encodes CASSQVNPGGATKNIQYF.

The rearrangement joins TRBV6-1 to TRBJ2-2; D remains ambiguous. The CDR3 sequence is 13 residues long. The V gene's germline CDR1 is MNHNS and CDR2 SASEGT. Deletions cut 5 bases from V and 6 bases from J, with 10 bases between. In DNA form, the CDR3 reads TGTGCCAGCAGTATTTTTACGCCCGGGGAGCTGTTTTTT. Translated, it gives CASSIFTPGELFF.

The rearrangement links TRBV5-1 to TRBJ2-7, with TRBD1 identical over 7 bases. V dropped 4 bases and J dropped 9; count of bases not matched to a gene: 13. This CDR3 spans 14 amino acids. Per the germline V gene, CDR1 is SGHRS and CDR2 is YFSETQ. The CDR3 coding sequence is TGCGCCAGCAGCACAGGGGCGACCGAGGGGTGGCAGTACTTC. Its protein is CASSTGATEGWQYF.

This clonotype has a count of ten or more. The J gene is TRBJ1-2, the V gene TRBV5-1; 10 bases are shared with TRBD1. With V trimmed by 4 bases and J by 6 bases, 9 bases remained unmatched. The germline V gene encodes CDR1 SGHRS and CDR2 YFSETQ. The CDR3 has 15 residues. The CDR3 is CASSKILTGGDGYTF. The CDR3 DNA follows: TGCGCCAGCAGCAAGATACTGACAGGGGGCGATGGCTACACCTTC.

This clonotype has at least ten counts. The chain has TRBV10-3 and TRBJ2-3, with D uncertain. Germline loops: CDR1 ENHRY, CDR2 SYGVKD. Between the trimmed V and J ends, which lost 3 bases and 2 bases, there was a span of 9 bases. The CDR3 totals 14 residues. The CDR3 here is CAISEPPNTDTQYF. CDR3 sequence (DNA): TGTGCCATCAGTGAACCACCGAACACAGATACGCAGTATTTT.

This clonotype has only a few counts. The chain couples TRBV27 to TRBJ2-2, with 9 nucleotides matching TRBD1. Germline V gene lookup returns CDR1 MNHEY and CDR2 SMNVEV (reference sequence). The V and J ends lost 5 bases and 5 bases, in that order; junction bases with no gene match: 6. The CDR3 is 15 amino acids. Here the CDR3 DNA reads TGTGCCAGCAGTGGGACAGGGCTTGGGACCGGGGAGCTGTTTTTT. Translating gives CASSGTGLGTGELFF.

This clonotype came up a few times. This chain uses TRBV6-2 or TRBV6-3 with TRBJ1-1; D ambiguous. V was shortened by 2 bases and J by 0 bases, with 16 bases between the two germline ends. The CDR3 has 17 residues. Germline CDR1 MNHEY, CDR2 SVGEGT. CDR3 loop: CASSYPHVGWMNTEAFF. In DNA, the CDR3 is TGTGCCAGCAGTTACCCCCATGTAGGTTGGATGAACACTGAAGCTTTCTTT.

This chain uses TRBV27 with TRBJ2-2, with D perhaps TRBD1 (5 bases). Germline CDR1 reads MNHEY; CDR2 reads SMNVEV (reference sequence). Trimming removed 3 bases at V and 6 bases at J, with 8 bases between. CDR3 length: 13 residues. The CDR3 spells CASSFAGPGELFF. CDR3 nucleotides: TGTGCCAGCAGTTTCGCAGGGCCCGGGGAGCTGTTTTTT.

This clonotype was seen ten or more times. The chain joins TRBV29-1 to TRBJ2-1, with D perhaps matching TRBD2 (6 bases). Trimming took off 0 bases at V and 5 bases at J, with 20 bases between the two ends. The length of the CDR3 is 17 residues. Germline V gene lookup returns CDR1 SQVTM and CDR2 ANQGSEA. CDR3 coding DNA: TGCAGCGTTGAAGATATGTGGGGCGGGAAGTCCGACAATGAGCAGTTCTTC. This sequence encodes CSVEDMWGGKSDNEQFF.

This clonotype was seen only a few times. This chain connects TRBV6-5 to TRBJ2-2; D is possibly TRBD2 (5 bases). V was clipped by 4 bases and J by 3 bases, with 12 bases between them. This CDR3 is 15 amino acids long. Germline V gene lookup returns CDR1 MNHEY and CDR2 SVGAGI. The CDR3 nucleotides read TGTGCCAGCAGTTCCTCGCGGGTTTACACCGGGGAGCTGTTTTTT. Translation gives CASSSSRVYTGELFF.

This rearrangement joins TRBV29-1 to TRBJ2-3; 7 bases are a match to TRBD2. The ends lost 1 base at V and 2 bases at J; junction bases unmatched: 12. This CDR3 contains 17 residues. Germline V gives CDR1 SQVTM, CDR2 ANQGSEA. The CDR3 region has the DNA TGCAGCGTTGAAGTCGGACTAGTAGTAGCGACCACAGATACGCAGTATTTT. Translation: CSVEVGLVVATTDTQYF.